Listed below are T cell receptor beta chains from one sample, sequenced in a study of control samples from healthy donors and cancer patients. Using immunoSEQ multiplex PCR, the repertoire was profiled, and TCRdb retains in-frame clones only, with some absent. The table lists 100,000 to 150,000 clones, 85% to 95% of them singletons. The sequenced material came from blood. These receptors all come from a man aged 18 to 30 in good health. CDR3s include the opening cysteine and the closing phenylalanine or tryptophan. The order of the fields is J gene, V gene, clone size, D gene, CDR3 protein, CDR3 DNA. D genes are given only for firm matches. Size is omitted from some rows. Given values are once, few, many or a class for expanded clones.

TRBJ2-7 | TRBV6-6 | - | - | CAGFKGRPTSYEQYF | TGTGCCGGATTTAAGGGGAGGCCCACCTCCTACGAGCAGTACTTC
TRBJ1-1 | TRBV5-1 | - | - | CASSLGATNTEAFF | TGCGCCAGCAGCTTGGGGGCCACGAACACTGAAGCTTTCTTT
TRBJ2-5 | TRBV5-1 | - | TRBD2 | CASSLVLAGQETQYF | TGCGCCAGCAGCTTGGTTCTAGCGGGCCAAGAGACCCAGTACTTC
TRBJ2-7 | TRBV30 | - | - | CAWSGSSKQGITYEQYF | TGTGCCTGGAGTGGATCAAGTAAGCAGGGGATTACCTACGAGCAGTACTTC
TRBJ2-3 | TRBV6-1 | - | - | CASSEGAGAWDTQYF | TGTGCCAGCAGTGAAGGGGCAGGGGCGTGGGATACGCAGTATTTT
TRBJ1-5 | TRBV10-3 | - | - | CAISDGNQPQHF | TGTGCCATCAGTGACGGGAATCAGCCCCAGCATTTT
TRBJ1-3 | TRBV4-2 | - | - | CASSQVHSGNTIYF | TGTGCCAGCAGCCAAGTTCACTCTGGAAACACCATATATTTT
TRBJ1-4 | TRBV5-1 | - | TRBD1 | CASSLDRGFEKLFF | TGCGCCAGCAGCCTGGACAGGGGGTTTGAAAAACTGTTTTTT
TRBJ1-2 | TRBV2 | - | - | CASSELTGYYGYTF | TGTGCCAGCAGTGAATTAACAGGCTACTATGGCTACACCTTC
TRBJ2-2 | TRBV5-1 | - | - | CASSLEGTGELFF | TGCGCCAGCAGCTTGGAGGGGACCGGGGAGCTGTTTTTT
TRBJ2-7 | TRBV5-1 | - | - | CASSYVPSYEQYF | TGCGCCAGCTCTTACGTCCCATCGTACGAGCAGTACTTC
TRBJ1-6 | TRBV4-1 | - | - | CASSQDHSRLASPLHF | TGCGCCAGCAGCCAGGACCATTCGAGGCTGGCGTCACCCCTCCACTTT
TRBJ1-3 | TRBV11-2 | once | TRBD1 | CASSLSPQGFSGNTIYF | TGTGCCAGCAGCTTAAGCCCACAGGGGTTCTCTGGAAACACCATATATTTT
TRBJ1-4 | TRBV5-1 | once | - | CASSLSATNEKLFF | TGCGCCAGCAGCCTTAGTGCAACTAATGAAAAACTGTTTTTT
TRBJ2-1 | TRBV9 | - | TRBD2 | CASSIRPGLAGGYSYNEQFF | TGTGCCAGCAGCATTCGACCGGGACTAGCGGGGGGTTACTCCTACAATGAGCAGTTCTTC
TRBJ1-1 | TRBV7-9 | - | - | CASSFGQTEAFF | TGTGCCAGCAGCTTTGGACAGACTGAAGCTTTCTTT
TRBJ1-2 | TRBV6-5 | - | - | CATQSGGSFNYGYTF | TGTGCCACCCAAAGCGGGGGGAGTTTTAACTATGGCTACACCTTC
TRBJ1-2 | TRBV5-6 | - | TRBD1 | CASSLLGGGYGYTF | TGTGCCAGCAGCTTGTTAGGGGGCGGATATGGCTACACCTTC
TRBJ1-5 | TRBV5-6 | - | - | CASSANLRQPQHF | TGTGCCAGCAGCGCAAACTTAAGGCAGCCCCAGCATTTT
TRBJ2-2 | TRBV7-3 | - | TRBD2 | CASSPLAGNHGGELFF | TGTGCCAGCAGCCCTCTAGCGGGGAATCATGGCGGGGAGCTGTTTTTT
TRBJ1-6 | TRBV30 | - | TRBD1 | CAWSVGTANSPLHF | TGTGCCTGGAGTGTAGGGACAGCAAATTCACCCCTCCACTTT
TRBJ1-1 | TRBV4-1 | once | TRBD1 | CASSQTGGSFTEAFF | TGCGCCAGCAGCCAGACAGGGGGCTCGTTCACTGAAGCTTTCTTT
TRBJ2-7 | TRBV5-1 | - | TRBD1 | CASSVRDRGGEQYF | TGCGCCAGCAGCGTCCGGGACAGGGGAGGCGAGCAGTACTTC
TRBJ1-4 | TRBV2 | - | - | CASSEAGTDNEKLFF | TGTGCCAGCAGTGAAGCGGGAACGGACAATGAAAAACTGTTTTTT
TRBJ1-2 | TRBV5-5 | - | - | CASSSRETGNYGYTF | TGTGCCAGCAGCAGTCGAGAAACAGGAAACTATGGCTACACCTTC
TRBJ1-1 | TRBV7-3 | once | - | CASSLIGGPNTEAFF | TGTGCCAGCAGCTTAATCGGGGGACCGAACACTGAAGCTTTCTTT
TRBJ1-1 | TRBV19 | - | - | CASSKTFGQLLLNTEAFF | TGTGCCAGTAGCAAGACTTTTGGACAGCTACTATTGAACACTGAAGCTTTCTTT
TRBJ2-1 | TRBV5-1 | - | - | CASSLATISEQFF | TGCGCCAGCAGCTTGGCGACTATTAGTGAGCAGTTCTTC
TRBJ1-5 | TRBV7-9 | once | - | CASMKGNNQPQHF | TGTGCCAGCATGAAGGGGAACAATCAGCCCCAGCATTTT
TRBJ2-1 | TRBV7-6 | - | TRBD2 | CASSLAPRGGSNEQFF | TGTGCCAGCAGCTTAGCGCCGCGGGGGGGCTCCAATGAGCAGTTCTTC
TRBJ1-5 | TRBV6-1 | - | - | CASSEVLGPGNRPQHF | TGTGCCAGCAGTGAAGTTCTGGGCCCCGGTAATCGGCCCCAGCATTTT
TRBJ1-2 | TRBV27 | - | - | CASREQVHYGYTF | TGTGCCAGCAGGGAACAGGTCCACTATGGCTACACCTTC
TRBJ1-2 | TRBV2 | - | TRBD1 | CASRGTVNGYTF | TGTGCCAGCAGAGGGACAGTCAATGGCTACACCTTC
TRBJ1-2 | TRBV4-2 | - | - | CASSQGLGYGYTF | TGTGCCAGCAGCCAAGGATTGGGCTATGGCTACACCTTC
TRBJ1-1 | TRBV5-5 | - | TRBD1 | CASSSPDRGWTEAFF | TGTGCCAGCAGCTCCCCCGACAGGGGTTGGACTGAAGCTTTCTTT
TRBJ2-7 | TRBV6-5 | - | TRBD2 | CASRTAGGSSYEQYF | TGTGCCAGCAGGACAGCGGGGGGTAGCTCCTACGAGCAGTACTTC
TRBJ1-4 | TRBV4-2 | - | TRBD1 | CASSLRQGKDEKLFF | TGTGCCAGCAGCCTCCGACAGGGGAAAGATGAAAAACTGTTTTTT
TRBJ2-1 | TRBV10-1 | - | - | CASSDSHEDGYNEQFF | TGCGCCAGCAGTGACTCGCACGAGGACGGGTACAATGAGCAGTTCTTC
TRBJ1-6 | TRBV6-4 | few | - | CASSDADNSPLHF | TGTGCCAGCAGTGACGCGGATAATTCACCCCTCCACTTT
TRBJ2-1 | TRBV7-9 | - | - | CASSLPLGLNYNEQFF | TGTGCCAGCAGCCTACCCTTGGGTTTGAACTACAATGAGCAGTTCTTC
TRBJ1-1 | TRBV19 | - | - | CASSRGTEAFF | TGTGCCAGTAGTAGAGGCACTGAAGCTTTCTTT
TRBJ1-4 | TRBV30 | - | TRBD1 | CAWSEQGAEKLFF | TGTGCCTGGAGTGAACAGGGGGCCGAAAAACTGTTTTTT
TRBJ2-7 | TRBV5-4 | - | TRBD1 | CAGTADREGEQYF | TGTGCCGGAACCGCGGACAGGGAAGGCGAGCAGTACTTC
TRBJ1-4 | TRBV10-3 | - | - | CAIPEAEKGEKLFF | TGTGCCATCCCTGAGGCGGAAAAGGGAGAAAAACTGTTTTTT
TRBJ1-1 | TRBV5-5 | - | TRBD1 | CASSAGTGGTSHPAFF | TGTGCCAGCAGCGCTGGGACAGGGGGGACATCTCATCCAGCTTTCTTT
TRBJ2-7 | TRBV9 | - | TRBD2 | CASSLGGGYEQYF | TGTGCCAGCAGCCTCGGGGGGGGCTACGAGCAGTACTTC
TRBJ2-7 | TRBV5-1 | once | - | CASSLRQRSSYEQYF | TGCGCCAGCAGCTTGAGACAGCGATCATCCTACGAGCAGTACTTC
TRBJ1-5 | TRBV19 | - | TRBD1 | CASNLGQGSQPQHF | TGTGCCAGTAACCTTGGACAGGGTAGTCAGCCCCAGCATTTT
TRBJ1-1 | TRBV3-1/TRBV3-2 | - | - | CASIAGESDTEAFF | TGTGCCAGCATAGCAGGGGAAAGCGACACTGAAGCTTTCTTT
TRBJ2-3 | TRBV4-1 | - | TRBD2 | CASSQDRTSGGEADTQYF | TGCGCCAGCAGCCAAGATAGGACTAGCGGGGGGGAAGCAGATACGCAGTATTTT